What follows is one TCR beta chain and its context. Produced via immunoSEQ multiplex PCR; TCRdb's table is partial and in-frame only. Among about 250,000 clones listed, approximately 82% were seen once. The data belong to a study of blood T cell repertoires in COVID-19. For the study at large: The United States, Italy and Spain were the sources of the acute and convalescent COVID-19 samples.

The V gene lost 3 bases and the J gene lost 4 bases, with 9 bases spanning the gap. This CDR3 comprises 13 residues. In germline, CDR1 is LGHDT, CDR2 YNNKEL (reference sequence). Individuals aged roughly 18 to 95 years were recruited from 24 US areas. Participant-given clinical history determined each cohort assignment. A COVID-19 case had been met by exposed participants during the 2 weeks before study entry. The chain recombines TRBV3-1 (or the pseudogene TRBV3-2) with TRBJ1-2; D not certain. The sequenced sample was PBMCs or T cells enriched from blood (not recorded which). The source is a man between 35 and 55 years old who had been exposed to COVID-19. This CDR3 reads CASSQYAGYGYTF. In DNA, the CDR3 is TGTGCCAGCAGCCAGTATGCCGGCTATGGCTACACCTTC.